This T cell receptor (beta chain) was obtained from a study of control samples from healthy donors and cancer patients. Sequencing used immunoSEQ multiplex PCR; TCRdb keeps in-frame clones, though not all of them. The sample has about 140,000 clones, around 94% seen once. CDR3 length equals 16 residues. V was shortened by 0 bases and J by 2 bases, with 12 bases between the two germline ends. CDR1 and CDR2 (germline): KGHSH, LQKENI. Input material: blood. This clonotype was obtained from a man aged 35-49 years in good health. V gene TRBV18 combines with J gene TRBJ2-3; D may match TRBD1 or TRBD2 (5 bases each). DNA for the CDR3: TGTGCCAGCTCACCACCGTGGGGACCATTCACAGATACGCAGTATTTT. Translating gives CASSPPWGPFTDTQYF.